These T cell receptor beta chains were read from a single sample in a study of regulatory T cells in long-lasting Graves disease. Using its own MiXCR run on the multiplex PCR reads, TCRdb lists one record per CDR3 protein. The sample holds 350,000 to 400,000 distinct CDR3 sequences, roughly a sixth seen once. Sequencing was performed on peripheral blood mononuclear cells (PBMCs), taken at new diagnosis, from a patient treated with antithyroid drugs. All receptors derive from a female donor with Graves disease. CDR3s include the opening cysteine and the closing phenylalanine or tryptophan. The D gene is left open where the match is weak. Not all rows give a size; the values are once, few, many and, for expanded clones, a class.

clone_size	v_call	j_call	cdr3_length	d_call	cdr3_nt	cdr3_aa
once	TRBV18	TRBJ1-1	16	TRBD1	TGTGCCAGCTCACCACTAAAGGGACAGCCGAACACTGAAGCTTTCTTT	CASSPLKGQPNTEAFF
many	TRBV11-3	TRBJ2-1	16	TRBD2	TGTGCCAGCAGCCGACGGACTAGCGGGGGGTCCAATGAGCAGTTCTTC	CASSRRTSGGSNEQFF
many	TRBV2	TRBJ2-3	12	NA	TGTGCCAGCAGTGGAACAGGGGATACGCAGTATTTT	CASSGTGDTQYF
many	TRBV6-2/TRBV6-3	TRBJ1-2	15	NA	TGTGCCAGCAGTTACATAAACGAGCAGAGCTATGGCTACACCTTC	CASSYINEQSYGYTF
many	TRBV20-1	TRBJ1-1	14	NA	TGCAGTGCTAGAAACTGGAAAGAGAGAACTGAAGCTTTCTTT	CSARNWKERTEAFF
few	TRBV29-1	TRBJ2-1	14	TRBD1	TGCAGCGTGGTTGGGACAGGGGGGTTCAATGAGCAGTTCTTC	CSVVGTGGFNEQFF
NA	TRBV4-1	TRBJ2-5	15	NA	TGCGCCAGCAGCCACGTCGGAGGGGAGCCAGAGACCCAGTACTTC	CASSHVGGEPETQYF
once	TRBV5-1	TRBJ2-6	16	NA	TGCGCCAGCAGCTTTCAAGGAATCGCTGGGGACAACGTCCTGACTTTC	CASSFQGIAGDNVLTF
NA	TRBV7-2	TRBJ1-1	15	NA	TGTGCCAGCAGACCTGCCCGGGGCAGGAACACTGAAGCTTTCTTT	CASRPARGRNTEAFF
many	TRBV9	TRBJ2-1	16	NA	TGTGCCAGCAGCGTAGGTTTGGGAGGATCCTACAATGAGCAGTTCTTC	CASSVGLGGSYNEQFF
many	TRBV7-2	TRBJ2-3	12	NA	TGTGCCAGCAGCACTAGCACAGATACGCAGTATTTT	CASSTSTDTQYF
many	TRBV9	TRBJ2-3	16	TRBD2	TGTGCCAGCAGCGTAGACGGACTAGCGGGGACAGATACGCAGTATTTT	CASSVDGLAGTDTQYF
few	TRBV10-3	TRBJ2-3	12	NA	TGTGCCATCGGCCCTGGCACAGATACGCAGTATTTT	CAIGPGTDTQYF
few	TRBV4-1	TRBJ1-1	15	NA	TGCGCCAGCAGCCAAGATCCATCCCTGAACACTGAAGCTTTCTTT	CASSQDPSLNTEAFF
few	TRBV4-3	TRBJ2-2	15	NA	TGCGCCAGCGGCCAAGAGGTCAGGTTCACCGGGGAGCTGTTTTTT	CASGQEVRFTGELFF
few	TRBV12-3/TRBV12-4	TRBJ2-7	16	NA	TGTGCCAGCAGTTTCCAGGGAATCCACCCTCCCTACGAGCAGTACTTC	CASSFQGIHPPYEQYF
once	TRBV12-3/TRBV12-4	TRBJ1-5	15	NA	TGTGCCAGCAGGGAGGGTCCCAATGGGGGTCAGCCCCAGCATTTT	CASREGPNGGQPQHF
many	TRBV6-1	TRBJ2-7	15	TRBD1	TGTGCCAGCAGTGCCGGGACAGCGAACTCCTACGAGCAGTACTTC	CASSAGTANSYEQYF
few	TRBV6-1	TRBJ1-6	16	TRBD1	TGTGCCAGCAGCACCTGGGACAGAACATATAATTCACCCCTCCACTTT	CASSTWDRTYNSPLHF
many	TRBV20-1	TRBJ2-1	14	TRBD2	TGCAGTGCTAAAGGGACTAGCGGAATAAATGAGCAGTTCTTC	CSAKGTSGINEQFF
many	TRBV27	TRBJ2-7	15	TRBD2	TGTGCCAGCAGTACCCTAGCGGGAGCCCCCTACGAGCAGTACTTC	CASSTLAGAPYEQYF
NA	TRBV7-8	TRBJ2-7	14	NA	TGTGCCAGCAGCCGTGGGACGGACTCCTACGAGCAGTACTTC	CASSRGTDSYEQYF
many	TRBV6-5	TRBJ1-1	14	NA	TGTGCCAGCAGTTTAAGGAAATGGAACACTGAAGCTTTCTTT	CASSLRKWNTEAFF
NA	TRBV12-3/TRBV12-4	TRBJ2-1	23	TRBD2	TGTGCCAGCTCACCAGGTGTAGGGGGCGCGACTAGCGGGAGGCCCAGCTCCTACAATGAGCAGTTCTTC	CASSPGVGGATSGRPSSYNEQFF
few	TRBV24-1	TRBJ1-4	17	NA	TGTGCCACCAGTGTCCCACAGGTATATGCAACTAATGAAAAACTGTTTTTT	CATSVPQVYATNEKLFF
few	TRBV5-1	TRBJ2-7	15	NA	TGCGCCAGCAGCCCCGACAAACTATGGGGACTCGAGCAGTACTTC	CASSPDKLWGLEQYF
NA	TRBV7-8	TRBJ2-1	17	TRBD2	TGTGCCAGCAGCTTATGGGGCACTAGCGGACACTACAATGAGCAGTTCTTC	CASSLWGTSGHYNEQFF
NA	TRBV7-8	TRBJ2-1	16	NA	TGTGCCAGCAGCTCCTCGGACACCAGCTCCTACAATGAGCAGTTCTTC	CASSSSDTSSYNEQFF
many	TRBV20-1	TRBJ2-1	15	TRBD2	TGCAGTGCTAGAGATCGGGGGGGGCATTGGAATGAGCAGTTCTTC	CSARDRGGHWNEQFF
many	TRBV28	TRBJ1-6	14	NA	TGTGCCAGCAGGCCCGGGTCCGGGGGCTCACCCCTCCACTTT	CASRPGSGGSPLHF
NA	TRBV4-3	TRBJ1-2	16	NA	TGCGCCAGCAGCCAAGATCATTGGGGGAGGGCATATGGCTACACCTTC	CASSQDHWGRAYGYTF
few	TRBV7-9	TRBJ2-5	13	NA	TGTGCCAGCAGCATGGAGGTTGCGGAGACCCAGTACTTC	CASSMEVAETQYF
few	TRBV29-1	TRBJ2-7	13	TRBD2	TGCAGCGTTGGCCCGGGACTAGCTTACGAGCAGTACTTC	CSVGPGLAYEQYF
few	TRBV6-2/TRBV6-3	TRBJ2-5	16	TRBD1	TGTGCCAGCAGTTACCCAATGACAGGGGTCGAGGAGACCCAGTACTTC	CASSYPMTGVEETQYF
few	TRBV12-5	TRBJ2-3	15	TRBD2	TGTGCTAGTGGGCGACTAGCGGGAGATACAGATACGCAGTATTTT	CASGRLAGDTDTQYF
NA	TRBV20-1	TRBJ2-7	14	NA	TGCAGTGCTAATTCCCGGGAGAACAACTACGAGCAGTACTTC	CSANSRENNYEQYF
many	TRBV12-3/TRBV12-4	TRBJ1-5	15	NA	TGTGCCAGCGCCCTCCAACGGGCAGGGAATCAGCCCCAGCATTTT	CASALQRAGNQPQHF
many	TRBV7-9	TRBJ1-1	16	TRBD1	TGTGCCAGCAGCTCCTCGACAGGGATGTTGAACACTGAAGCTTTCTTT	CASSSSTGMLNTEAFF
many	TRBV12-3/TRBV12-4	TRBJ2-5	21	TRBD2	TGTGCCAGCAGTTTAGGATATCACTTCTGGACGCTAGCGGGAGGCCAAGAGACCCAGTACTTC	CASSLGYHFWTLAGGQETQYF
NA	TRBV12-3/TRBV12-4	TRBJ2-4	14	NA	TGTGCCAGCAGTTTAGGGGGCGAAAAAAACATTCAGTACTTC	CASSLGGEKNIQYF
many	TRBV7-2	TRBJ2-5	13	NA	TGTGCCAGCAGCAACAGGGCCGTGGAGACCCAGTACTTC	CASSNRAVETQYF
many	TRBV20-1	TRBJ2-2	14	TRBD2	TGCAGTGTTCGGACTAGCGGGGGAGACGGGGAGCTGTTTTTT	CSVRTSGGDGELFF
NA	TRBV7-9	TRBJ1-5	14	NA	TGTGCCAGCACCTTCGGGGCTAGCAATCAGCCCCAGCATTTT	CASTFGASNQPQHF
many	TRBV15	TRBJ2-1	16	NA	TGTGCCACCAGCAGAGCTGGTTCGGCAGCTTACAATGAGCAGTTCTTC	CATSRAGSAAYNEQFF
many	TRBV12-3/TRBV12-4	TRBJ1-2	14	NA	TGTGCCAGCACCCCGGACGGGCGTATCTATGGCTACACCTTC	CASTPDGRIYGYTF
NA	TRBV19	TRBJ2-5	14	TRBD1	TGTGCCAGCCAGGGGAGACAGGGCCCAGAGACCCAGTACTTC	CASQGRQGPETQYF
few	TRBV7-2	TRBJ1-1	18	TRBD1	TGTGCCAGCAGCTTAGCAAACCTCCGGGACAGAAGAAGGACTGAAGCTTTCTTT	CASSLANLRDRRRTEAFF